This entry concerns a single T cell receptor beta chain. TCRdb analysed the 5' RACE reads with MiXCR anew, one entry per CDR3 protein. The table records about 63,000 distinct CDR3 sequences, roughly 7.4% of them present only once. These data belong to a study of T cells after yellow fever vaccination. This CDR3 has 12 amino acids. Trimming took off 2 bases at V and 4 bases at J, with 5 bases between the two ends. Germline V gives CDR1 SGHNT, CDR2 YYREEE (reference sequence). Material: CD8+ T cells sorted from PBMCs, obtained 15 days after the yellow fever booster vaccination. The chain joins TRBV5-4 to TRBJ2-3; no firm D call. This clonotype originated in a man aged 25-40 years who received the YFV17D yellow fever vaccine. This CDR3 reads CASSFNADTQYF. In DNA form, the CDR3 reads TGTGCCAGCAGCTTCAACGCAGATACGCAGTATTTT.